The clone carrying this T cell receptor (beta chain) was observed a handful of times. What it binds is unknown. From germline, CDR1 is SGHAT and CDR2 FQDESV (reference sequence). V dropped 5 bases and J dropped 3; count of bases not matched to a gene: 3. The CDR3 spans 13 residues. This sample was taken from a study of T cells after yellow fever vaccination. Study outcomes and limitations: CD4 and CD8 compartments shared a small share of clonotypes. A large majority of primary-vaccination clones showed up again after the booster (approximately 96% CD4, almost 90% CD8).

Template-switching 5'RACE yielded the TCR cDNA; a universal primer site and UMIs were added in the process. In TCRdb, the 5' RACE reads were re-called with MiXCR into one record per CDR3 protein. The sample lists 300,000 to 400,000 distinct CDR3 sequences, about 11% occurring once. The TCR sequence derives from a young man who received the YFV17D yellow fever vaccine. The source was CD4+ T cells sorted from PBMCs, collected 45 days after the yellow fever booster vaccination. The chain employs TRBV11-1 and TRBJ2-5; 7 bases are shared with TRBD1. The chain's CDR3 is CASSHGTEETQYF. The CDR3 coding sequence is TGTGCCAGCAGCCATGGGACAGAAGAGACCCAGTACTTC.